This T cell receptor beta chain emerged from a study of OX40 agonist ivuxolimab in advanced cancers. On the study more broadly: The dose of intravenous ivuxolimab that patients received every 2 weeks ranged from 0.01 to 10 mg/kg. Partial responses occurred in three patients (one hepatocellular carcinoma, two cutaneous melanoma). Study-wide points: Partly responding patients at 0.1-3.0 mg/kg showed some of the smallest clonal expansion.

Notes on this clone: Its target is not known.

Germline CDR1 reads MNHEY; CDR2 reads SVGAGI. Between the trimmed V and J ends, which lost 6 bases and 8 bases, there was a span of 14 bases. This CDR3 is built from 13 residues. Some clones are missing from TCRdb's copy, which holds only in-frame ones; the method was immunoSEQ multiplex PCR. The repertoire holds about 22,000 clones, with around nine tenths as singletons. The V and J genes are TRBV6-5 and TRBJ2-1; unclear D gene. The sample in question was CD4+ or CD8+ T cells sorted from blood, obtained in a trial of the OX40 agonist ivuxolimab. The TCR sequence derives from an adult with an advanced solid tumor such as melanoma, head and neck, liver or kidney cancer. For the CDR3, the DNA is TGTGCCAGCAGCCAATTGTTGGCGGATGAGCAGTTCTTC. Protein sequence: CASSQLLADEQFF.